This section outlines one TCR beta chain sequence together with its context. Antigen specificity is unknown. The sample is drawn from a study of T-cell memory formation after mild COVID-19. Germline V CDR1 and CDR2: LGHNA, YNFKEQ. V shed 7 bases, J shed 6 bases, and the junction held 14 bases outside the gene matches. The CDR3 sequence is 15 residues long. MiXCR was run by TCRdb on the 5' RACE reads, yielding one entry per CDR3 protein. The sample lists about 90,000 distinct CDR3 sequences; approximately 16% were seen once. Study-level results: Contracting clones from day 15 to 85 had balanced CD4/CD8; later expanders favoured CD4+. Researchers found some responding clones in pre-infection memory, a sign that cross-reactive memory joined.

This receptor was taken from a man between 18 and 29 years old who had mild COVID-19 (a few samples of this study predate the infection). Cell type and time point are not known. The V and J genes are TRBV4-2 and TRBJ1-1; TRBD1 aligns across 7 bases. Sequences were obtained from PBMCs or a T cell subset sorted from them (not recorded which). Here the CDR3 reads CASKEGAAQAAEAFF. For the CDR3, the DNA is TGTGCCAGCAAGGAGGGGGCGGCTCAAGCCGCTGAAGCTTTCTTT.